The 29 T cell receptor beta chains listed next were all sequenced from one sample in a study of radiotherapy plus CTLA-4 blockade in lung cancer. The assay was immunoSEQ multiplex PCR, and TCRdb's table has in-frame clones only and misses some. The sample records approximately 45,000 clones, more than 60% being singletons. Sequenced material: peripheral blood, taken from a patient treated with radiotherapy plus ipilimumab. The receptors shown here come from a human donor with non-small cell lung cancer who had a partial response to radiotherapy plus ipilimumab.

The chain is built from TRBV30 and TRBJ2-1; D unresolved. Germline values: CDR1 GTSNPN, CDR2 SVGIG (reference sequence). V lost 1 base to trimming and J lost 0 bases, with 10 bases between them. There are 15 residues in the CDR3. The CDR3 loop is CAWSAYPSSYNEQFF. DNA for the CDR3: TGTGCCTGGAGTGCCTATCCGAGCTCCTACAATGAGCAGTTCTTC.

This clone was recorded a few times. The rearrangement uses TRBV7-9 and TRBJ1-1; TRBD1 aligns across 7 bases. The CDR3 extends over 14 amino acids. The V gene end was trimmed by 5 bases and the J gene end by 4 bases; junction bases not matched to a gene: 7. The germline CDR1 and CDR2 sequences are SEHNR and FQNEAQ (reference sequence). CDR3 DNA: TGTGCCAGCAGCCCGGACAGGCGGGGCACTGAAGCTTTCTTT. Protein sequence: CASSPDRRGTEAFF.

V and J are TRBV29-1 and TRBJ1-2; 9 bases align to TRBD1. The CDR3 spans 13 residues. Germline V gene sequence: CDR1 SQVTM, CDR2 ANQGSEA. V was clipped by 6 bases and J by 8 bases; unmatched bases: 10. CDR3 DNA sequence: TGCAGCGTCTATACAGGGGGCGAAGGCGGCTACACCTTC. Protein: CSVYTGGEGGYTF. The variable domain in full, completed from reference TRBV29-1 and TRBJ1-2, reads SAVISQKPSRDICQRGTSLTIQCQVDSQVTMMFWYRQQPGQSLTLIATANQGSEATYESGFVIDKFPISRPNLTFSTLTVSNMSPEDSSIYLCSVYTGGEGGYTFGSGTRLTVV.

This clone came up a few times. V usage is TRBV5-6 and J usage is TRBJ2-1; no reliable D call. This CDR3 contains 14 residues. CDR1 and CDR2 from the germline V gene are SGHDT and YYEEEE. Trimming took off 2 bases at V and 4 bases at J, with 10 bases between the two ends. CDR3 in DNA: TGTGCCAGCAGCTTTAAACAGTTTTACAATGAGCAGTTCTTC. Its translation: CASSFKQFYNEQFF.

This chain uses TRBV27 with TRBJ2-2; 8 bases are a match to TRBD2. The V and J ends lost 1 base and 9 bases, in that order; junction bases with no gene match: 4. This CDR3 is 14 amino acids long. In germline, CDR1 is MNHEY, CDR2 SMNVEV (reference sequence). The CDR3 coding sequence is TGTGCCAGCAGTTTATTAGCGGGGAAACGGGAGCTGTTTTTT. This encodes CASSLLAGKRELFF.

This clone was seen a handful of times. No conserved phenylalanine or tryptophan is present at the end of the CDR3, so a read error is the likely explanation. It is unclear where the CDR3 begins or ends on the DNA, so no DNA is shown, and the CDR3 is as TCRdb lists it. This rearrangement joins TRBV2 to TRBJ2-7; the D segment call TRBD1 is taken from the table without a DNA check. The CDR3 length equals 12 residues, ends included. Germline assignment: CDR1 SNHLY and CDR2 FYNNEI. CDR3: CASSETQQLNFY.

V usage is TRBV6-1 and J usage is TRBJ2-7; no firm D call. Trimming shortened V by 5 bases and J by 4 bases, and 6 bases separated the two germline ends. Germline CDR1 is MNHNS and CDR2 is SASEGT. This CDR3 has 11 amino acids. CDR3 in DNA: TGTGCCAGCAGTTATCTGTACGAGCAGTACTTC. Translation gives CASSYLYEQYF.

This clone is categorized as medium-sized. This chain joins TRBV7-9 and TRBJ2-7, with TRBD2 as a possible D gene (6 bases). Trimming cost V 2 bases and J 3 bases, with 14 bases left between them. The CDR3 runs to 15 residues. Germline loops: CDR1 SEHNR, CDR2 FQNEAQ (reference sequence). CDR3 in amino acids: CASSLRDWGFYEQYF. CDR3 DNA sequence: TGTGCCAGCAGCTTAAGGGACTGGGGCTTCTACGAGCAGTACTTC.

The chain has TRBV19 and TRBJ2-3; possible D gene TRBD1, 5 bases. V lost 4 bases, J lost 11 bases, and 22 bases lay in between. This CDR3 region has 15 residues. Germline CDR1 and CDR2: LNHDA and SQIVND (reference sequence). Here the CDR3 reads CASSTADTLHSLQYF. Here the CDR3 DNA reads TGTGCCAGTAGTACTGCGGACACGCTCCACTCCCTGCAGTATTTT. The variable domain in full, with the rest retrieved from reference TRBV19 and TRBJ2-3, is DGGITQSPKYLFRKEGQNVTLSCEQNLNHDAMYWYRQDPGQGLRLIYYSQIVNDFQKGDIAEGYSVSREKKESFPLTVTSAQKNPTAFYLCASSTADTLHSLQYFGPGTRLTVL.

This clone has only a few counts. The chain carries TRBV6-5 and TRBJ2-7, with 7 nucleotides matching TRBD1. Germline assignment: CDR1 MNHEY and CDR2 SVGAGI. Trimming at V came to 4 bases and at J to 2 bases, leaving 5 bases not matched to a gene. The CDR3 runs 14 residues. The CDR3 nucleotides read TGTGCCAGCAGTTCAACCGGGACAGCCTACGAGCAGTACTTC. This codes for CASSSTGTAYEQYF.

The chain has TRBV7-3 and TRBJ2-7; unclear D gene. Trimming removed 2 bases from V and 3 bases from J, with 14 bases in between. Germline values: CDR1 SGHTA, CDR2 FQGTGA. The CDR3 contains 15 residues. CDR3 amino acids: CASSLWPPEDYEQYF. The DNA for the CDR3 is TGTGCCAGCAGCTTATGGCCCCCCGAGGACTACGAGCAGTACTTC.

A word on this clone: A junction boundary mismatches the germline segment, possibly from a read error. This rearrangement joins TRBV7-7 to TRBJ2-7, with 7 bases fitting TRBD2. CDR1 and CDR2 from the germline V gene are SSHAT and FNYEAQ (reference sequence). This CDR3 has 13 residues. The DNA for the CDR3 is TGTGCTAGCAGCTTAGGCGGGGGTTACGGGCAGTACTTC. As protein: CASSLGGGYGQYF. Supplemented by reference TRBV7-7 and TRBJ2-7, the full variable domain reads GAGVSQSPRYKVTKRGQDVTLRCDPISSHATLYWYQQALGQGPEFLTYFNYEAQPDKSGLPSDRFSAERPEGSISTLTIQRTEQRDSAMYRCASSLGGGYGQYFGPGTRLTVT.

This chain joins TRBV7-3 and TRBJ2-2; a weak D match, TRBD2 (6 bases). V dropped 8 bases and J dropped 3 bases, with 13 bases sitting between them. This CDR3 has 14 residues. CDR1 is SGHTA, CDR2 FQGTGA, per germline. The CDR3 here is CASGKWGDTGELFF. The CDR3 DNA is TGTGCCAGCGGGAAATGGGGGGACACCGGGGAGCTGTTTTTT.

This chain joins TRBV19 and TRBJ2-7, with 10 bases fitting TRBD2. The germline V gene has CDR1 LNHDA and CDR2 SQIVND (reference sequence). This CDR3 has 18 residues. The V gene end was trimmed by 3 bases and the J gene end by 0 bases; junction bases not matched to a gene: 11. CDR3: CASSIGGPGLASSYEQYF. The DNA of the CDR3 is TGTGCCAGTAGTATCGGAGGTCCGGGACTAGCGAGCTCCTACGAGCAGTACTTC.

The V and J genes are TRBV6-5 and TRBJ1-2; no firm D call. Trimming pared 5 bases from V and 5 bases from J, leaving 12 bases between. The CDR3 runs 13 residues. Germline CDR1 and CDR2: MNHEY and SVGAGI. Written as DNA, the CDR3 is TGTGCCAGCAGTGAAGTGGAGTGGTATGGCTACACCTTC. Its protein product is CASSEVEWYGYTF.

The chain uses TRBV5-8 and TRBJ2-3, with 8 bases matching TRBD2. The trim removed 4 bases at V and 0 bases at J, leaving 7 bases unmatched. The CDR3 spans 16 residues. Germline V gene data show CDR1 as SGHTS and CDR2 as YDEGEE. The CDR3 nucleotides read TGTGCCAGCAGCCTTGAACTAGCGGTTAGCACAGATACGCAGTATTTT. Its protein product is CASSLELAVSTDTQYF.

V usage is TRBV5-6 and J usage is TRBJ1-6, with 10 bases aligning to TRBD1. Looked up from germline, CDR1 is SGHDT and CDR2 is YYEEEE. This CDR3 region has 15 residues. V lost 4 bases and J lost 9; bases outside the gene matches: 7. CDR3 protein: CASSPGTGARSPLHF. CDR3 nucleotide sequence: TGTGCCAGCAGCCCGGGGACAGGGGCGCGTTCACCCCTCCACTTT. Filled out from reference TRBV5-6 and TRBJ1-6, the complete variable domain reads DAGVTQSPTHLIKTRGQQVTLRCSPKSGHDTVSWYQQALGQGPQFIFQYYEEEERQRGNFPDRFSGHQFPNYSSELNVNALLLGDSALYLCASSPGTGARSPLHFGNGTRLTVT.

The rearrangement uses TRBV18 and TRBJ2-3; 14 bases agree with TRBD2. The V gene end was trimmed by 4 bases and the J gene end by 2 bases; junction bases not matched to a gene: 5. The CDR3 is 17 residues long. Germline values: CDR1 KGHSH, CDR2 LQKENI. CDR3 DNA: TGTGCCAGCTCACAGGGACTAGCGGGGGCCGACACAGATACGCAGTATTTT. This codes for CASSQGLAGADTDTQYF.

This rearrangement joins TRBV7-9 to TRBJ1-2; tentatively, D is TRBD1 (5 bases). This CDR3 comprises 15 residues. Germline V gene data show CDR1 as SEHNR and CDR2 as FQNEAQ (reference sequence). Trimming removed 1 base at V and 8 bases at J, with 17 bases between. The CDR3 region has the DNA TGTGCCAGCAGCTTAGAAGTCACAGGCGCGGCGGGCTACACCTTC. Protein: CASSLEVTGAAGYTF. Based on the CDR3 plus reference TRBV7-9 and TRBJ1-2, the full variable domain is DTGVSQNPRHKITKRGQNVTFRCDPISEHNRLYWYRQTLGQGPEFLTYFQNEAQLEKSRLLSDRFSAERPKGSFSTLEIQRTEQGDSAMYLCASSLEVTGAAGYTFGSGTRLTVV.

J is TRBJ1-3 and V is TRBV5-5; 7 nucleotides match TRBD1. This CDR3 has 15 residues. With 1 base clipped from V and 4 bases from J, the junction kept 5 bases outside the gene matches. In germline, CDR1 is SGHKS, CDR2 YYEKEE (reference sequence). The CDR3, as DNA: TGTGCCAGCAGCTTGACAGGGGTTGGAGGAAACACCATATATTTT. Translated: CASSLTGVGGNTIYF.

The chain couples TRBV5-4 to TRBJ1-5; the D gene is possibly TRBD1 (5 bases). Germline values: CDR1 SGHNT, CDR2 YYREEE (reference sequence). The CDR3 is made up of 17 amino acids. The V and J ends lost 0 bases and 0 bases respectively, with 13 bases between them. The CDR3 DNA is TGTGCCAGCAGCTTGGGGTTGGGGCAGGGTAGCAATCAGCCCCAGCATTTT. It encodes CASSLGLGQGSNQPQHF.

This chain uses TRBV9 with TRBJ2-1; 10 nucleotides line up with TRBD2. The germline V gene has CDR1 SGDLS and CDR2 YYNGEE. Germline trimming cut 0 bases from V and 8 bases from J; bases unmatched to any gene: 5. The CDR3 contains 15 residues. CDR3 nucleotides: TGTGCCAGCAGCGTAGGCTCTAGCGGGGGACATGAGCAGTTCTTC. It is translated as CASSVGSSGGHEQFF.

This chain joins TRBV6-5 and TRBJ1-1, with a weak D call TRBD1 (5 bases). This CDR3 comprises 13 residues. V dropped 10 bases and J dropped 3 bases, with 15 bases sitting between them. Germline V gene lookup returns CDR1 MNHEY and CDR2 SVGAGI. The CDR3, as DNA: TGTGCCACCTTCGGCGGGGCAGACACTGAAGCTTTCTTT. This gives the protein CATFGGADTEAFF.

The J gene is TRBJ2-5, the V gene TRBV11-2; 7 bases line up with TRBD1. This CDR3 contains 15 residues. V shed 5 bases, J shed 4 bases, and the junction held 10 bases outside the gene matches. Germline CDR1 and CDR2: SGHAT and FQNNGV. CDR3 DNA: TGTGCCAGCAGCCACGGGACAGCCAAGTCAGAGACCCAGTACTTC. Protein product: CASSHGTAKSETQYF.

This chain links TRBV10-3 with TRBJ2-5; weak D call: TRBD1 (6 bases). Judging by the DNA end, TRBJ2-7 fits better; the J call may be wrong. Germline V CDR1 and CDR2: ENHRY, SYGVKD. The CDR3 spans 13 residues. Written as DNA, the CDR3 is TGTGCCATCACCTGGGGGCGCGAGAACGAGCAGTACTTC. Amino acid sequence: CAITWGRENEQYF.

The chain uses TRBV18 and TRBJ2-5, with 8 bases matching TRBD1. Germline V gene data show CDR1 as KGHSH and CDR2 as LQKENI. CDR3 size: 15 residues. V was clipped by 2 bases and J by 4 bases; unmatched bases: 6. The CDR3 nucleotides read TGTGCCAGCTCACCATCTCGGGGGACAGGAGAGACCCAGTACTTC. Encoded protein: CASSPSRGTGETQYF.

The chain joins TRBV7-2 to TRBJ2-7, with D possibly matching TRBD2 (5 bases). V lost 8 bases and J 4 bases, leaving 9 bases between the germline ends. The CDR3 spans 11 residues. Looked up from germline, CDR1 is SGHTA and CDR2 is FQGNSA. The CDR3, as DNA: TGTGCCAGCGGTCGGGGATACGAGCAGTACTTC. The encoded protein is CASGRGYEQYF.

In nucleotides, the CDR3 is TGTGCCAGCAGCCCTACAGGGGACCGGCGTGAAGCTTTCTTT. It encodes CASSPTGDRREAFF. The V gene is TRBV7-9, the J gene TRBJ1-1; TRBD1 aligns across 7 bases. V shed 5 bases and J 7 bases; nucleotides not matched to a gene: 10. Germline values: CDR1 SEHNR, CDR2 FQNEAQ (reference sequence). The CDR3 consists of 14 residues.

The V and J genes are TRBV10-3 and TRBJ2-4; TRBD1 might be the D (5 bases). The CDR3 totals 15 residues. V was clipped by 0 bases and J by 5 bases, with 11 bases between them. Germline CDR1 is ENHRY and CDR2 is SYGVKD. CDR3 region: CAISESRAGQNIQYF. CDR3 in DNA: TGTGCCATCAGTGAGTCGAGAGCAGGGCAAAACATTCAGTACTTC.